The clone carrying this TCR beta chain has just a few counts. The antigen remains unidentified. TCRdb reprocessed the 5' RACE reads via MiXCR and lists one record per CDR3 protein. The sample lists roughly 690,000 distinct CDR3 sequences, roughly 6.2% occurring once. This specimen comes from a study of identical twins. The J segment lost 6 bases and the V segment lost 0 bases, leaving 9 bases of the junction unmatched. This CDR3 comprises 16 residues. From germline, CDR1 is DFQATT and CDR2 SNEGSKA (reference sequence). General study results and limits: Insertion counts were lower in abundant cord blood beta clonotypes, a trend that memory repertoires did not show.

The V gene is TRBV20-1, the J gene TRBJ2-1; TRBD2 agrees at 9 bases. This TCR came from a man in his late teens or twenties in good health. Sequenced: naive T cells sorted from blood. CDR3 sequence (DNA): TGCAGTGCTAGAGACTCCCTAGCGGGATATCCCAATGAGCAGTTCTTC. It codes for CSARDSLAGYPNEQFF.